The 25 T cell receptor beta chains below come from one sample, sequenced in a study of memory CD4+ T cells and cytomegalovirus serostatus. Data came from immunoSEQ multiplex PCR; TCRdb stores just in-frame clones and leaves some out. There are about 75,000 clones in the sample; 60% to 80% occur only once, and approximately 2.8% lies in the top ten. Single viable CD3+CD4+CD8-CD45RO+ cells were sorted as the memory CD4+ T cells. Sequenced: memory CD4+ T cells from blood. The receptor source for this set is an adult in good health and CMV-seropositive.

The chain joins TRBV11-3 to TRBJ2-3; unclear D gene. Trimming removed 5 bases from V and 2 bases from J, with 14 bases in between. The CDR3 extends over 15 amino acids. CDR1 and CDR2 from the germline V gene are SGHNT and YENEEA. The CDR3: CASSPSGPSTDTQYF. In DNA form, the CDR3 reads TGTGCCAGCAGCCCGTCGGGTCCCTCCACAGATACGCAGTATTTT.

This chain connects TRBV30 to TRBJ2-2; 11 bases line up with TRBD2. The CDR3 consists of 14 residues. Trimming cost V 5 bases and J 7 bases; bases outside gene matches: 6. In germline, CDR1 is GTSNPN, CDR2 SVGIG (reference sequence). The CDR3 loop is CAWARLAGIGELFF. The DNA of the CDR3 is TGTGCCTGGGCCAGACTAGCGGGGATCGGGGAGCTGTTTTTT.

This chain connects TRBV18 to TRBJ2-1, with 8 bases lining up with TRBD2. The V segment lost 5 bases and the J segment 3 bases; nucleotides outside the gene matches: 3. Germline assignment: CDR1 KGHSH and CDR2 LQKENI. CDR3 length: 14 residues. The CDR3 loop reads CASSDSGSYNEQFF. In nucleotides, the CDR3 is TGTGCCAGCTCAGACAGCGGGAGCTACAATGAGCAGTTCTTC.

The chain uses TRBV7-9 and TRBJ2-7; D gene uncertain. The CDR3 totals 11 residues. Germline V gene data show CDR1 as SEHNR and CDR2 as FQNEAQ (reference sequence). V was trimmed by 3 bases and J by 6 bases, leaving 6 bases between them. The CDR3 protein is CASSFIGEQYF. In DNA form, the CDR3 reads TGTGCCAGCAGCTTTATAGGCGAGCAGTACTTC.

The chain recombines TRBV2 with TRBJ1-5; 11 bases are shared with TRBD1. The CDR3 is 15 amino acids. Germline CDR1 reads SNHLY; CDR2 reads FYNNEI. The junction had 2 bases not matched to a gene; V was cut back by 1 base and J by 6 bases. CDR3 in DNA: TGTGCCAGCAGTGAAGAGGGGACAGGGGGTCAGCCCCAGCATTTT. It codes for CASSEEGTGGQPQHF.

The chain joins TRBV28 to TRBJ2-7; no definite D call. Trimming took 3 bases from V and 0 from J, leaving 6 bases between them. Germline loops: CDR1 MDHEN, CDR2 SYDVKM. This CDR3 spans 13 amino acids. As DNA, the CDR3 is TGTGCCAGCAGTTTTTTCAGCTCCTACGAGCAGTACTTC. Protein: CASSFFSSYEQYF. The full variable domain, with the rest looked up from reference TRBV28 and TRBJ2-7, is DVKVTQSSRYLVKRTGEKVFLECVQDMDHENMFWYRQDPGLGLRLIYFSYDVKMKEKGDIPEGYSVSREKKERFSLILESASTNQTSMYLCASSFFSSYEQYFGPGTRLTVT.

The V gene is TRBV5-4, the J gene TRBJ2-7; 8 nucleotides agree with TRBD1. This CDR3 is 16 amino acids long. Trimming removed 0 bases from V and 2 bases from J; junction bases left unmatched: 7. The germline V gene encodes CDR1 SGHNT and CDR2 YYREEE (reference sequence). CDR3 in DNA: TGTGCCAGCAGCTTGGCCGGGACAGGCCTCGCCTACGAGCAGTACTTC. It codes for CASSLAGTGLAYEQYF. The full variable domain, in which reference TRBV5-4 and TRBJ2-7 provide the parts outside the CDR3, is ETGVTQSPTHLIKTRGQQVTLRCSSQSGHNTVSWYQQALGQGPQFIFQYYREEENGRGNFPPRFSGLQFPNYSSELNVNALELDDSALYLCASSLAGTGLAYEQYFGPGTRLTVT.

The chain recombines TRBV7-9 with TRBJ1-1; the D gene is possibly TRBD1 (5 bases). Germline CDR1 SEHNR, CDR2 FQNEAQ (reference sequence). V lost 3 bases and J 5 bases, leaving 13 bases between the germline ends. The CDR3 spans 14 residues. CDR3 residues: CASSFGGRDTEAFF. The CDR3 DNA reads TGTGCCAGCAGCTTTGGGGGGAGAGATACTGAAGCTTTCTTT.

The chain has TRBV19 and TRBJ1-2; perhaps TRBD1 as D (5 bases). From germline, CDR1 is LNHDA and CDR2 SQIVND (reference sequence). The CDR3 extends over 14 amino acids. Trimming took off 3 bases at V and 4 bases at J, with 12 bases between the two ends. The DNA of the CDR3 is TGTGCCAGTAGTATTCTCGACAGCCCCTATGGCTACACCTTC. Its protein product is CASSILDSPYGYTF.

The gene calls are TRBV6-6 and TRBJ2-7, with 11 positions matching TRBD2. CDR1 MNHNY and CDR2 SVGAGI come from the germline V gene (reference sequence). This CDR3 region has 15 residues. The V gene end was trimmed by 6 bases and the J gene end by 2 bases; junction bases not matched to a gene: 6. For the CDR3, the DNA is TGTGCCAGCAGACGTAGCGGGAGGGTGGCCTACGAGCAGTACGTC. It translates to CASRRSGRVAYEQYV.

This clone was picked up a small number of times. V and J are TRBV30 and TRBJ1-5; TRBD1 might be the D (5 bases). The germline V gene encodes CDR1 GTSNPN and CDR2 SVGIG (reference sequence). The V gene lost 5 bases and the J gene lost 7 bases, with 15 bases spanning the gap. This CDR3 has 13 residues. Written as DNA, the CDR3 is TGTGCCTGGGATACGGGGACTGGACAGCCCCAGCATTTT. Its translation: CAWDTGTGQPQHF. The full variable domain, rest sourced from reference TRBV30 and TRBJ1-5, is SQTIHQWPATLVQPVGSPLSLECTVEGTSNPNLYWYRQAAGRGLQLLFYSVGIGQISSEVPQNLSASRPQDRQFILSSKKLLLSDSGFYLCAWDTGTGQPQHFGDGTRLSIL.

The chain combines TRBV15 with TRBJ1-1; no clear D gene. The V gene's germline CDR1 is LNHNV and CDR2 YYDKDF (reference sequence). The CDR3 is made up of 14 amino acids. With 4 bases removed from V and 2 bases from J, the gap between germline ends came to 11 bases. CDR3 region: CATSNRGINTEAFF. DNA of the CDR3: TGTGCCACCAGCAATCGGGGTATTAACACTGAAGCTTTCTTT.

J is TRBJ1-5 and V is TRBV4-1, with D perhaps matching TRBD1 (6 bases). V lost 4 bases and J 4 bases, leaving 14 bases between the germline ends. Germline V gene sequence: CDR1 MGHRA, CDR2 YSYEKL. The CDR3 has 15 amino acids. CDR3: CASSLTYRENQPQHF. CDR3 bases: TGCGCCAGCAGCCTCACTTACAGGGAAAATCAGCCCCAGCATTTT.

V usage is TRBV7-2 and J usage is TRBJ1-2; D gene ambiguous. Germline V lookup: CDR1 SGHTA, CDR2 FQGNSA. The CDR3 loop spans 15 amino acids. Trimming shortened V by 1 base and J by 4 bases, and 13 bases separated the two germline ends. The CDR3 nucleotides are TGTGCCAGCAGCTTAGTGGCGACTCCGTTCTATGGCTACACCTTC. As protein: CASSLVATPFYGYTF.

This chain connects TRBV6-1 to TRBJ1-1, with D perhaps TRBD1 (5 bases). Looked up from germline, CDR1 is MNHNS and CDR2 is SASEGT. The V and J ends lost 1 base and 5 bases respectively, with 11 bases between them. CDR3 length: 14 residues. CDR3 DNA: TGTGCCAGCAGTGAAGTCGCCGGGGGGACTGAAGCTTTCTTT. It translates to CASSEVAGGTEAFF.

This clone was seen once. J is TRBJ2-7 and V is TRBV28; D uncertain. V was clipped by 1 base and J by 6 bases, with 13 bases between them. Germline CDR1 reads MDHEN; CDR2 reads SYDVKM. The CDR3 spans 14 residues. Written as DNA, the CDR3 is TGTGCCAGCAGTTTATATCAAAGGCCGAGCGAGCAGTACTTC. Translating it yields CASSLYQRPSEQYF.

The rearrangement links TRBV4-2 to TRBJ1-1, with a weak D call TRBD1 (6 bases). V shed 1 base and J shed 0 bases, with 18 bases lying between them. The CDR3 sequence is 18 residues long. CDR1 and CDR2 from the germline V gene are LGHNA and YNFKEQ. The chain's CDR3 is CASSQGVRGGLMNTEAFF. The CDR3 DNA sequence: TGTGCCAGCAGCCAAGGAGTAAGGGGGGGCCTCATGAACACTGAAGCTTTCTTT.

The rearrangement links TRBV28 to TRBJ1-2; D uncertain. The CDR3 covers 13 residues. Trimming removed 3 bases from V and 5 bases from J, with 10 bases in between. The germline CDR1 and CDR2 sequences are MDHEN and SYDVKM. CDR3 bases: TGTGCCAGCAGTTTCTCACCCGCGTATGGCTACACCTTC. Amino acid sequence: CASSFSPAYGYTF.

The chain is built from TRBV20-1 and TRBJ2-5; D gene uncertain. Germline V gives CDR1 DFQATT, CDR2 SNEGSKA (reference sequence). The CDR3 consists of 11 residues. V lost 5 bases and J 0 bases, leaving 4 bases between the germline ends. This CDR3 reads CSADHQETQYF. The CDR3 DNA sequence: TGCAGTGCTGACCACCAAGAGACCCAGTACTTC.

The DNA for the CDR3 is TGTGCCAGCAGCGCCAGACTAGCGGTGATTCAAGAGACCCAGTACTTC. Its protein product is CASSARLAVIQETQYF. This sequence joins TRBV7-2 and TRBJ2-5; 9 positions agree with TRBD2. The germline CDR1 and CDR2 sequences are SGHTA and FQGNSA. The CDR3 sequence is 16 residues long. V lost 5 bases to trimming and J lost 2 bases; unmatched junction nucleotides: 9.

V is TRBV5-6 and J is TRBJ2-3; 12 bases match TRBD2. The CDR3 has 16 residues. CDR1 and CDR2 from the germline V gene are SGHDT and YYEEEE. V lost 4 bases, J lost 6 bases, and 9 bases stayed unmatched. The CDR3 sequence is CASSATSGSTLDTQYF. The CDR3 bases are TGTGCCAGCAGCGCGACTAGCGGGAGCACTTTGGATACGCAGTATTTT.

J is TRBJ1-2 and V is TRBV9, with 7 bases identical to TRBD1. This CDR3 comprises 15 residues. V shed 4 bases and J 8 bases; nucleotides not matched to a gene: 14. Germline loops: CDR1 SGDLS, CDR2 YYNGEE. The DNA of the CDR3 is TGTGCCAGCAGCCTGCGACAGGGCGAGTCGGGGGGCTACACCTTC. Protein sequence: CASSLRQGESGGYTF.

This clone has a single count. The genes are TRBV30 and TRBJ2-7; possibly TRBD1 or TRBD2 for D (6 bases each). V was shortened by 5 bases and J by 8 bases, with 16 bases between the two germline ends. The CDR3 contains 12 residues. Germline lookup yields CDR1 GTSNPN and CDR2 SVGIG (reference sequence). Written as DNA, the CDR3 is TGTGCCTGGGGAGGGGGAACAACGCAGCAGTACTTC. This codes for CAWGGGTTQQYF.

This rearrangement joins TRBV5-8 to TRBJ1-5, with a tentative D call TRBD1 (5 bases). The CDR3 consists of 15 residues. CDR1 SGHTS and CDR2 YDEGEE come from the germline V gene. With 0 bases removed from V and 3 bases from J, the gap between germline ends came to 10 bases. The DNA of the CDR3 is TGTGCCAGCAGCTTGGATCGGGACCTCAATCAGCCCCAGCATTTT. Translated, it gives CASSLDRDLNQPQHF.

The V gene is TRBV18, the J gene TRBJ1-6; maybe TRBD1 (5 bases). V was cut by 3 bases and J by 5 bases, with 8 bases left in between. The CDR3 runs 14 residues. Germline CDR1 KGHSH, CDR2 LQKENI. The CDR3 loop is CASSPGTDNSPLHF. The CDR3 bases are TGTGCCAGCTCACCCGGGACCGATAATTCACCCCTCCACTTT.